A selection of T cell receptor beta chains follows, all from one sample in a study of blood T cells in healthy people across ages. Each CDR3 protein is one row after TCRdb ran MiXCR on the 5' RACE reads. The table shows about 930,000 distinct CDR3 sequences, with approximately 32% occurring only once. These data are also associated with another study on T cells of mothers and their children.

Sequencing was done on a sample of blood. Receptors originate from a woman between 40 and 55 years old in good health. CDR3s include the opening cysteine and the closing phenylalanine or tryptophan. The order of the fields is D gene, V gene, clone size, J gene, CDR3 DNA, CDR3 protein. The D gene is left open where the match is weak. Clone size, where shown, is once, few, many, or a class for clones that have expanded.

>.|TRBV20-1|.|TRBJ1-6
TGCAGTGCTTTTAACGGACAGCCCAATAATTCACCCCTCCACTTT
CSAFNGQPNNSPLHF
>TRBD1|TRBV29-1|many|TRBJ2-1
TGCAGCGTTGAGGGACAGGGTAGGAGTGAGCAGTTCTTC
CSVEGQGRSEQFF
>.|TRBV7-2|.|TRBJ2-7
TGTGCCAGCAGCTTTGGGACAAGGGCTTCCTACGAGCAGTACTTC
CASSFGTRASYEQYF
>TRBD2|TRBV7-7|.|TRBJ2-1
TGTGCTAGCAGCTCCACGGGGGGGCCGTGGGATGAGCAGTTCTTC
CASSSTGGPWDEQFF
>TRBD1|TRBV2|few|TRBJ1-1
TGTGCCAGCAGAAGAGGACAGGGGCGTGGGAACACTGAAGCTTTCTTT
CASRRGQGRGNTEAFF
>.|TRBV9|many|TRBJ2-7
TGTGCCAGCAGCCCCTATGGCGCAGGGAGGTACGAGCAGTACTTC
CASSPYGAGRYEQYF
>.|TRBV20-1|.|TRBJ1-5
TGCAGTGCTAGGAGGGAGGGCAATCAGCCCCAGCATTTT
CSARREGNQPQHF
>.|TRBV3-1|.|TRBJ1-2
TGTGCCAGCAGCCAAGATCCAACAGGAAGAAGCTATGGCTACACCTTC
CASSQDPTGRSYGYTF
>.|TRBV7-6|.|TRBJ2-2
TGTGCCAGCAGCTTAGATAACCAGGGTCGCGGGACCGGGGAGCTGTTTTTT
CASSLDNQGRGTGELFF
>.|TRBV28|.|TRBJ2-7
TGTGCCAGCAGTTTTGTGAGCGACGAGCAGTACTTC
CASSFVSDEQYF
>.|TRBV2|.|TRBJ2-7
TGTGCCAGCAGTGAAGCGCGACCCTACGAGCAGTACTTC
CASSEARPYEQYF
>TRBD2|TRBV7-2|many|TRBJ2-1
TGTGCCAGCAGCTTAGTGGTCGGGACTAGGAGCAATGAGCAGTTCTTC
CASSLVVGTRSNEQFF
>TRBD2|TRBV27|.|TRBJ2-3
TGTGCCACCTTAGCTCTAGCGGGGTCAGATACGCAGTATTTT
CATLALAGSDTQYF
>.|TRBV6-5|.|TRBJ1-4
TGTGCCAGCAGCCCCGGACAGCCGAGGGAACTGTTTTTT
CASSPGQPRELFF
>TRBD2|TRBV12-3/TRBV12-4|few|TRBJ2-3
TGTGCCAGCAGTCCTGGGACTAGCTGGAAACCAGATACGCAGTATTTT
CASSPGTSWKPDTQYF
>.|TRBV4-1|.|TRBJ1-2
TGCGCCAGCAGCCAAAGCGCACAGATCGGCGTCTATGGCTACACCTTC
CASSQSAQIGVYGYTF
>TRBD2|TRBV5-1|many|TRBJ2-3
TGCGCCACCAGACTAGCGGGGGACACAGATACGCAGTATTTT
CATRLAGDTDTQYF
>.|TRBV12-3/TRBV12-4|.|TRBJ1-6
TGTGCCAGCAGTTCTTATGAGGGGGCACCCCTCCACTTT
CASSSYEGAPLHF
>TRBD1|TRBV29-1|many|TRBJ1-6
TGCAGCGTGGGGACAGGCGGGAATTCACCCCTCCACTTT
CSVGTGGNSPLHF
>.|TRBV9|few|TRBJ2-3
TGTGCCAGCAGCGTAGGGCTAGCGCGGAGCACAGATACGCAGTATTTT
CASSVGLARSTDTQYF
>.|TRBV5-6|.|TRBJ1-5
TGTGCCAGCACCCAACAGGGACATAGCAATCAGCCCCAGCATTTT
CASTQQGHSNQPQHF
>.|TRBV9|many|TRBJ2-5
TGTGCCAGCGCCCGTGGCAGACAAGAGACCCAGTACTTC
CASARGRQETQYF
>.|TRBV5-1|few|TRBJ2-1
TGCGCCGGCAGCCAAGGGACTTACAATGAGCAGTTCTTC
CAGSQGTYNEQFF
>.|TRBV7-9|few|TRBJ1-1
TGTGCCAGCAGCCCGATATCCGGGATGGCTGAAGCTTTCTTT
CASSPISGMAEAFF
>.|TRBV5-1|few|TRBJ2-3
TGCGCCAGCAGCTTGGGAGCTCCAACAGATACGCAGTATTTT
CASSLGAPTDTQYF
>TRBD1|TRBV28|few|TRBJ1-6
TGTGCCAGCAGTCCCAACTCCGCGACAGGGCTGGAAAATTCACCCCTCCACTTT
CASSPNSATGLENSPLHF
>TRBD1|TRBV7-3|few|TRBJ2-1
TGTGCCAGCAGCTTAACGCCGAGCCCGGGACAGGGGCAGTTCTTC
CASSLTPSPGQGQFF
>TRBD1|TRBV6-6|.|TRBJ1-1
TGTGCCAGCAGGGAACAGGGGGCAACTGAAGCTTTCTTT
CASREQGATEAFF
>.|TRBV3-1|few|TRBJ1-1
TGTGCCAGCAACCCTACAGGGATAATTAAGGGGCGTTCTGAAGCTTTCTTT
CASNPTGIIKGRSEAFF
>.|TRBV5-6|few|TRBJ2-5
TGTGCCAGCAGCTGGACTCAGGGTATTCTCCAAGAGACCCAGTACTTC
CASSWTQGILQETQYF
>.|TRBV9|.|TRBJ1-2
TGTGCCAGCAGCCCGCCGGGGGCCGGGGGCTATGGCTACACCTTC
CASSPPGAGGYGYTF
>.|TRBV3-1|.|TRBJ2-7
TGTGCCAGCAGCTCGTGGACCGGTAGCTCCTACGAGCAGTACTTC
CASSSWTGSSYEQYF
>.|TRBV9|few|TRBJ2-1
TGTGCCGGCAGTCAACACCGATCACTACCGGCCGCTGAGCAGTTCTTC
CAGSQHRSLPAAEQFF
>.|TRBV18|many|TRBJ2-7
TGTGCCAGCTCACCCCCGAATTCCTACGAGCAGTACTTC
CASSPPNSYEQYF
>TRBD2|TRBV5-1|.|TRBJ2-1
TGCGCCAGCAGCTTCATGGGGGGGAATTACCAAGAGACCCAGTTCTTC
CASSFMGGNYQETQFF
>.|TRBV28|few|TRBJ2-7
TGTGCCAGCAGTTTACGTGCGGAGAGCTCCTACGAGCAGTACTTC
CASSLRAESSYEQYF
>.|TRBV20-1|many|TRBJ1-5
TGCAGTGCTACACGGGATCAGCCCCAGCATTTT
CSATRDQPQHF
>TRBD1|TRBV30|many|TRBJ2-7
TGTGCCTGGAGTATCGGGACAGGGGGCTACGAGCAGTACTTC
CAWSIGTGGYEQYF
>.|TRBV5-1|.|TRBJ1-2
TGCGCCAGCACCATGGACGGGGGCACCTATGGCTACACCTTC
CASTMDGGTYGYTF
>TRBD1|TRBV29-1|many|TRBJ2-7
TGCAGCGTGGACAGGGGATCGGGCTACGAGCAGTACTTC
CSVDRGSGYEQYF
>.|TRBV12-3/TRBV12-4|.|TRBJ2-7
TGTGCCAGCAGTTTCCAACACGTGAGCTCCTACGAGCAGTACTTC
CASSFQHVSSYEQYF
>TRBD1|TRBV20-1|many|TRBJ1-1
TGCAGTGCTAGAGCCAGGGGGCGAGCTGAAGCTTTCTTT
CSARARGRAEAFF
>TRBD2|TRBV3-1|many|TRBJ2-7
TGTGCCAGCAGCCAGTTACTAGCGAGAATTCAAGGCGAGCAGTACTTC
CASSQLLARIQGEQYF
>TRBD1|TRBV20-1|few|TRBJ2-1
TGCAGTGCCAACAGGGGCGAAAATGAGCAGTTCTTC
CSANRGENEQFF
>.|TRBV7-9|.|TRBJ2-1
TGTGCCAGCAGCTTAGGGATACAGGGTGAGCAGTTCTTC
CASSLGIQGEQFF
>TRBD2|TRBV28|.|TRBJ2-2
TGTGCCAGCAGTTCTTCTCGAGTAGCGGGCACCGGGGAGCTGTTTTTT
CASSSSRVAGTGELFF
>.|TRBV28|.|TRBJ2-1
TGTGCCAGCAGTTTAAATAGCGGCGTCCCTTCCCACAATGAGCAGTTCTTC
CASSLNSGVPSHNEQFF
>.|TRBV9|once|TRBJ1-1
TGTGCCGGCAGCCCCGGACAGTTTACCCACACTGAAGCTTTCTTT
CAGSPGQFTHTEAFF
>.|TRBV2|many|TRBJ2-7
TGTGCCAGCAGTGAAGGGGGCTCGACGTACGAGCAGTACTTC
CASSEGGSTYEQYF
>.|TRBV2|few|TRBJ1-5
TGTGCCAGCAGTGAAGGGGGTGTTGGTAGTCAGCCCCAGCATTTT
CASSEGGVGSQPQHF
>TRBD2|TRBV27|many|TRBJ2-1
TGTGCCAGCAGTTTAAGCGGGGGAAATTCCTACAATGAGCAGTTCTTC
CASSLSGGNSYNEQFF
>.|TRBV19|once|TRBJ2-7
TGTGCCAGTAGAAGAAGGGACGCCTACGAGCAGTACTTC
CASRRRDAYEQYF